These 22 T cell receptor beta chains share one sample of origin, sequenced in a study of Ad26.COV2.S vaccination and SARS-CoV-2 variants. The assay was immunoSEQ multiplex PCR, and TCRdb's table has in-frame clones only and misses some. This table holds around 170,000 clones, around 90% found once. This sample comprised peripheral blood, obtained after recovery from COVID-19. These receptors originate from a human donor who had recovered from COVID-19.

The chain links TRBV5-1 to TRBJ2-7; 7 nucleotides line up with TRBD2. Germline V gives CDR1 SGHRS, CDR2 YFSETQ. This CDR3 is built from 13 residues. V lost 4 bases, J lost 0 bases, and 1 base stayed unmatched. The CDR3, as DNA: TGCGCCAGCAGCGGCGGGGGCTCCTACGAGCAGTACTTC. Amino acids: CASSGGGSYEQYF.

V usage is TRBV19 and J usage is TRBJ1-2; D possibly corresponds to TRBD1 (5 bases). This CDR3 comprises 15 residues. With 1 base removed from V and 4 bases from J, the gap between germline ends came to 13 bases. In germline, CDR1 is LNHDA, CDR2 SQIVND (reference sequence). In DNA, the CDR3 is TGTGCCAGTAGTATAGGCCCGGGACCGGCCTATGGCTACACCTTC. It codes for CASSIGPGPAYGYTF. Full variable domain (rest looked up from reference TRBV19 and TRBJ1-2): DGGITQSPKYLFRKEGQNVTLSCEQNLNHDAMYWYRQDPGQGLRLIYYSQIVNDFQKGDIAEGYSVSREKKESFPLTVTSAQKNPTAFYLCASSIGPGPAYGYTFGSGTRLTVV.

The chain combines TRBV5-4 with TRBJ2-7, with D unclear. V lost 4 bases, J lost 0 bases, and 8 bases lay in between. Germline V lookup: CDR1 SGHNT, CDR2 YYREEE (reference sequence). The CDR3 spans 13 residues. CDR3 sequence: CASSTYSSYEQYF. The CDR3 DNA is TGTGCCAGCAGCACGTATAGCTCCTACGAGCAGTACTTC. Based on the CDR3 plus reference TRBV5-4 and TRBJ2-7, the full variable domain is ETGVTQSPTHLIKTRGQQVTLRCSSQSGHNTVSWYQQALGQGPQFIFQYYREEENGRGNFPPRFSGLQFPNYSSELNVNALELDDSALYLCASSTYSSYEQYFGPGTRLTVT.

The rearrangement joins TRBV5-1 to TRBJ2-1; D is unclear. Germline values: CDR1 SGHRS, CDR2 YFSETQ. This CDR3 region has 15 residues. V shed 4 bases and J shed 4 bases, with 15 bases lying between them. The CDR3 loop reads CASSLDGAQYNEQFF. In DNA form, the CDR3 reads TGCGCCAGCAGCCTGGACGGAGCCCAGTACAATGAGCAGTTCTTC. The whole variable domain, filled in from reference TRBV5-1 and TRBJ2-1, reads KAGVTQTPRYLIKTRGQQVTLSCSPISGHRSVSWYQQTPGQGLQFLFEYFSETQRNKGNFPGRFSGRQFSNSRSEMNVSTLELGDSALYLCASSLDGAQYNEQFFGPGTRLTVL.

CDR3 coding DNA: TGTGCCATCAGCAAGACTAGCGGGGGATCAGATACGCAGTATTTT. Encoded protein: CAISKTSGGSDTQYF. The rearrangement uses TRBV10-3 and TRBJ2-3; 12 bases agree with TRBD2. Trimming removed 6 bases from V and 4 bases from J; junction bases left unmatched: 5. Germline V gives CDR1 ENHRY, CDR2 SYGVKD. The CDR3 is 15 residues long.

The CDR3 reads CASSSQGGGTDTQYF. DNA of the CDR3: TGTGCCAGCAGTTCACAGGGAGGGGGCACAGATACGCAGTATTTT. The chain uses TRBV6-5 and TRBJ2-3, with D perhaps TRBD2 (7 bases). V gave up 4 bases and J gave up 1 base, with 12 bases separating them. The CDR3 contains 15 residues. Per the germline V gene, CDR1 is MNHEY and CDR2 is SVGAGI.

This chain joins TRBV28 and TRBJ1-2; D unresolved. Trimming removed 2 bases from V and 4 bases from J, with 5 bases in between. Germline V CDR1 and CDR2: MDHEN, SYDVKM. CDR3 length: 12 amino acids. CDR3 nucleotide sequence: TGTGCCAGCAGTTTACCCGGCTATGGCTACACCTTC. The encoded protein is CASSLPGYGYTF.

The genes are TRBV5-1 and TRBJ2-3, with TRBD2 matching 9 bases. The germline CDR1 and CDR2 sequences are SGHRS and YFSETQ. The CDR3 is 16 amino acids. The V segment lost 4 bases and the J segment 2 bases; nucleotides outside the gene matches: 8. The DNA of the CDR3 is TGCGCCAGCAGCGCCGGGACTAGCTCTTCCACAGATACGCAGTATTTT. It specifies CASSAGTSSSTDTQYF. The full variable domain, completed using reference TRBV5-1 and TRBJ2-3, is KAGVTQTPRYLIKTRGQQVTLSCSPISGHRSVSWYQQTPGQGLQFLFEYFSETQRNKGNFPGRFSGRQFSNSRSEMNVSTLELGDSALYLCASSAGTSSSTDTQYFGPGTRLTVL.

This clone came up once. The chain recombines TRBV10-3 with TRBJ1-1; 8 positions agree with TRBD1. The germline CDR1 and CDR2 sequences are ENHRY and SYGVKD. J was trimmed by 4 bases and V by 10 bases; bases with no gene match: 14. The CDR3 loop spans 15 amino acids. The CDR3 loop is CATVGDAGGFTEAFF. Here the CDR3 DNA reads TGTGCCACCGTGGGGGATGCAGGGGGCTTCACTGAAGCTTTCTTT.

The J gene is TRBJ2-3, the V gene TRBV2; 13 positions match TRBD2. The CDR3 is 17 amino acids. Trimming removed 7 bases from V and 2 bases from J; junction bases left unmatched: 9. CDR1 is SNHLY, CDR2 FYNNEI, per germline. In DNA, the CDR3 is TGTGCCAGCAAGAGGGAGGGACTAGCGGGACCCACAGATACGCAGTATTTT. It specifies CASKREGLAGPTDTQYF. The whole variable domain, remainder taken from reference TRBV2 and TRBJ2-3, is EPEVTQTPSHQVTQMGQEVILRCVPISNHLYFYWYRQILGQKVEFLVSFYNNEISEKSEIFDDQFSVERPDGSNFTLKIRSTKLEDSAMYFCASKREGLAGPTDTQYFGPGTRLTVL.

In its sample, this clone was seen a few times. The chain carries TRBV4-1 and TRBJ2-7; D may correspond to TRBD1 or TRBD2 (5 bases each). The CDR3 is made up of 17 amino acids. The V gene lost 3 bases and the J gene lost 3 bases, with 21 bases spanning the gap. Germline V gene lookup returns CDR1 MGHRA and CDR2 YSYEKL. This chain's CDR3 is CASSQIRTRLGDYEQYF. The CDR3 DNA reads TGCGCCAGCAGCCAGATTCGGACCCGCCTGGGGGACTACGAGCAGTACTTC.

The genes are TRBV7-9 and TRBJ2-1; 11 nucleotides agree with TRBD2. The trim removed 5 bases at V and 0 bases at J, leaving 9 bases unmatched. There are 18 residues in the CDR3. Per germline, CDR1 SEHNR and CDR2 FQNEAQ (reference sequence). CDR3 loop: CASSGGLAGGSSYNEQFF. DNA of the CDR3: TGTGCCAGCAGCGGGGGGCTAGCGGGAGGAAGCTCCTACAATGAGCAGTTCTTC.

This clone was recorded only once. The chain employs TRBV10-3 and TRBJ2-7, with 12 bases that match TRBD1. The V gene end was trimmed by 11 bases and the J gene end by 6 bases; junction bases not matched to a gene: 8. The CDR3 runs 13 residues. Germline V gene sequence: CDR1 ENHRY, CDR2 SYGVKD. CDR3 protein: CASYGTGGFEQYF. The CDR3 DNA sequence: TGTGCCTCCTACGGGACAGGGGGCTTCGAGCAGTACTTC.

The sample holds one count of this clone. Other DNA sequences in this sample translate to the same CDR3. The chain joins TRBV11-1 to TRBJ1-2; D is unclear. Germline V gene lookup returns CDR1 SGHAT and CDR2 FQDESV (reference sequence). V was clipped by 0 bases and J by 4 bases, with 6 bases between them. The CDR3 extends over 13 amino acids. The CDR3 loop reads CASSLAGFYGYTF. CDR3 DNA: TGTGCCAGCAGCTTAGCGGGATTCTATGGCTACACCTTC.

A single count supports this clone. CDR3 coding DNA: TGCGCCAGCAGCCCCCGAGCGACGGTTGGCTACACCTTC. It translates to CASSPRATVGYTF. The chain couples TRBV4-1 to TRBJ1-2, with unresolved D. Germline V gene sequence: CDR1 MGHRA, CDR2 YSYEKL. This CDR3 is 13 amino acids long. V gave up 4 bases and J gave up 7 bases, with 13 bases separating them.

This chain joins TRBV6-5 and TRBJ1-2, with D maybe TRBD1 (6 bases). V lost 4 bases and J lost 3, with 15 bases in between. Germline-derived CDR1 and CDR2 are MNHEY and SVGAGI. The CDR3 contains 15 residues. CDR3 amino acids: CASSSAGAQDYGYTF. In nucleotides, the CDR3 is TGTGCCAGCAGTTCCGCGGGGGCGCAGGACTATGGCTACACCTTC.

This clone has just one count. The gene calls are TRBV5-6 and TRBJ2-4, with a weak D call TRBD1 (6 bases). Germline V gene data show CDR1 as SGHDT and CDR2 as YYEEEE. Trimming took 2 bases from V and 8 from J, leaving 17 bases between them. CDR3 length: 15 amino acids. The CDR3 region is CASSFTQGILDIQYF. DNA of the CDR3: TGTGCCAGCAGCTTTACACAGGGAATATTGGACATTCAGTACTTC.

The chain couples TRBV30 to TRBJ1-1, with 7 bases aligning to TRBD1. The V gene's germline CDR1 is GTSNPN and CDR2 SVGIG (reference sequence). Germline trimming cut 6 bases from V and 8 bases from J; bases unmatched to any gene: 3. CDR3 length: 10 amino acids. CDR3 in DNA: TGTGCCTGTACAGGGGCGGAAGCTTTCTTT. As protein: CACTGAEAFF.

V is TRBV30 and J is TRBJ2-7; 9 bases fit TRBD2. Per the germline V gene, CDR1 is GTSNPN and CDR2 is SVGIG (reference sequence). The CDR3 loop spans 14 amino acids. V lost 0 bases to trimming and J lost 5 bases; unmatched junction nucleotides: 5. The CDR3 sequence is CAWSVAGGPHEQYF. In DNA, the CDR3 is TGTGCCTGGAGTGTGGCGGGAGGGCCTCACGAGCAGTACTTC. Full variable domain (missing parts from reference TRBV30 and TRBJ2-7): SQTIHQWPATLVQPVGSPLSLECTVEGTSNPNLYWYRQAAGRGLQLLFYSVGIGQISSEVPQNLSASRPQDRQFILSSKKLLLSDSGFYLCAWSVAGGPHEQYFGPGTRLTVT.

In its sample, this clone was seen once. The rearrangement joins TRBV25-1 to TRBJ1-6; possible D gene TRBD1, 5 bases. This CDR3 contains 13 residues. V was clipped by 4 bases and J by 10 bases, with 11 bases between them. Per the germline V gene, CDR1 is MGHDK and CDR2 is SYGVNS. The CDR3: CASSATDMSPLHF. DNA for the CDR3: TGTGCCAGCAGTGCTACGGACATGTCACCCCTCCACTTT.

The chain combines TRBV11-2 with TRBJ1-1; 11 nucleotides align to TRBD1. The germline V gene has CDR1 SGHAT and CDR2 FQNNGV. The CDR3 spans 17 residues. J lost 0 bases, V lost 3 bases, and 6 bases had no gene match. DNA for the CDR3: TGTGCCAGCAGCTTCCGGGACAGGGGGAGAATGAACACTGAAGCTTTCTTT. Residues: CASSFRDRGRMNTEAFF.

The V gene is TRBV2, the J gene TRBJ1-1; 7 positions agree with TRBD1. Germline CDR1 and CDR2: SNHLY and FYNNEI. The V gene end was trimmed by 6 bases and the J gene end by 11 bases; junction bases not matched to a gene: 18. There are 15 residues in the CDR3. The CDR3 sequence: CASSRWGSGTGEAFF. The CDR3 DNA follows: TGTGCCAGCAGCCGATGGGGCTCGGGTACAGGGGAGGCTTTCTTT.